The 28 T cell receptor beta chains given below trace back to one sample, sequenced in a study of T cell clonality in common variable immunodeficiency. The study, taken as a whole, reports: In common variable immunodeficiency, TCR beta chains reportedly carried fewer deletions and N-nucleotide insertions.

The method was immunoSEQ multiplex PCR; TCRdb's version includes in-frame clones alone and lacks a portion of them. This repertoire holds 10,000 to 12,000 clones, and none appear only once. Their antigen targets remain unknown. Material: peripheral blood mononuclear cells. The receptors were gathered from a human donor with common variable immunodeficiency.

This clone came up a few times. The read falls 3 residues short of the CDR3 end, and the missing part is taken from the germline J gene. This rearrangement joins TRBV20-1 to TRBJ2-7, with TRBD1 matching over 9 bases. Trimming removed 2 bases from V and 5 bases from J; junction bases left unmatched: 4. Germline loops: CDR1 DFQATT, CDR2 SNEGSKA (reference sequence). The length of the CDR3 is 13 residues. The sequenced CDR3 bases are TGCAGTGCTAGACCCGGGACAGGGAACGAG. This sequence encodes CSARPGTGNE. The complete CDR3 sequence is CSARPGTGNEQYF.

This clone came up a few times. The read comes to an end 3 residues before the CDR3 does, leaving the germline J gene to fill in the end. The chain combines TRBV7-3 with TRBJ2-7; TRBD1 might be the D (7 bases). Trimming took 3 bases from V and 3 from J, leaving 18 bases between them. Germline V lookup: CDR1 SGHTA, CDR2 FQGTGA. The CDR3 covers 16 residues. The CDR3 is CASSLTPGGTNYEQYF. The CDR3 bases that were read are TGTGCCAGCAGCTTGACCCCAGGGGGGACGAACTACGAG.

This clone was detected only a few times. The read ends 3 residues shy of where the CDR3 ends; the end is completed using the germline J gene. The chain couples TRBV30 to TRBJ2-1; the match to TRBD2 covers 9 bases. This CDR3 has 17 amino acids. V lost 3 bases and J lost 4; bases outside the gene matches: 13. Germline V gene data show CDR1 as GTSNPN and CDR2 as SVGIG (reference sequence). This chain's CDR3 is CAWSDRTGLAIYNEQFF. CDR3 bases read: TGTGCCTGGAGCGACCGTACCGGACTAGCGATTTACAATGAG.

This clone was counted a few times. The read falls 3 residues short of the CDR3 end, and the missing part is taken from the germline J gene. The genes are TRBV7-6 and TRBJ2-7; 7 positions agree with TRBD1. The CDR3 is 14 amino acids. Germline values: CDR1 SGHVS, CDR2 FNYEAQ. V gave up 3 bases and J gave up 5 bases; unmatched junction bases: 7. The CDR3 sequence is CASSFLQGDNEQYF. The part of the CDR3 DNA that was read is TGTGCCAGCAGCTTCCTCCAGGGGGACAACGAG.

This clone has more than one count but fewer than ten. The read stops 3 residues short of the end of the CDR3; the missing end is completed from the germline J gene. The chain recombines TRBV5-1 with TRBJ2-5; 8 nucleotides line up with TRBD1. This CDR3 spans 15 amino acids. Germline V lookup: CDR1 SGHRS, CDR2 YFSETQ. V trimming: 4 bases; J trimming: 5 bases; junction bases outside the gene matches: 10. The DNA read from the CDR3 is TGCGCCAGCAGCAGACAGGGGTGGGGTCGGGAGACC. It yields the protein CASSRQGWGRET. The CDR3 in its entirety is CASSRQGWGRETQYF.

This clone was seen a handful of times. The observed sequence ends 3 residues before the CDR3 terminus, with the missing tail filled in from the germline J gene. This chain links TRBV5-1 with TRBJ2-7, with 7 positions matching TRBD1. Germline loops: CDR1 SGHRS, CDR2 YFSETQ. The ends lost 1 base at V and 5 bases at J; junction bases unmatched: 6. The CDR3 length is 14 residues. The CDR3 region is CASSLTQTGNEQYF. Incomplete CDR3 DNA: TGCGCCAGCAGCTTGACCCAGACAGGGAACGAG.

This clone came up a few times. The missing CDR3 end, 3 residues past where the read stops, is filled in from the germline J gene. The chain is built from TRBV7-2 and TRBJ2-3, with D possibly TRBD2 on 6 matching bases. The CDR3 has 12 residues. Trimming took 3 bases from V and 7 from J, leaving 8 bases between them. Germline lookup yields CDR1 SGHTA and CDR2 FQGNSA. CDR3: CASSLGGNTQYF. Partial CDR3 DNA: TGTGCCAGCAGCTTGGGGGGAAATACG.

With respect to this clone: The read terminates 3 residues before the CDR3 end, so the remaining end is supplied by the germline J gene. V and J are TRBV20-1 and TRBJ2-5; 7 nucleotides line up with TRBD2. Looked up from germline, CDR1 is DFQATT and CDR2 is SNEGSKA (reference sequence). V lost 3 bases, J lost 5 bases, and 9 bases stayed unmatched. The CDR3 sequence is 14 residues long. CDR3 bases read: TGCAGTGCTAGGTTTTGGCGGGAGCTCGAGACC. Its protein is CSARFWRELET. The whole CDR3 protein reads CSARFWRELETQYF.

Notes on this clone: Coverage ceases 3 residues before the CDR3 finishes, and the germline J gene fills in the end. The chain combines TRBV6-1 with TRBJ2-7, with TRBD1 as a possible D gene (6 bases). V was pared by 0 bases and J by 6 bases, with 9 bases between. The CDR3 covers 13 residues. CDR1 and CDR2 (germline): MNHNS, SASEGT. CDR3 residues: CASSEARGGEQYF. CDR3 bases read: TGTGCCAGCAGTGAAGCGAGAGGGGGCGAG.

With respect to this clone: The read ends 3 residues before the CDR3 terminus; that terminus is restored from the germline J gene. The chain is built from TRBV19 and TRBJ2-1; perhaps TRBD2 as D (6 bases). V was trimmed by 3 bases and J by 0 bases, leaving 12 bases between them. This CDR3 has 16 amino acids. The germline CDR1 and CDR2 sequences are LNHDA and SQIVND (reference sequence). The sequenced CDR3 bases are TGTGCCAGTAGTATTTATGGCGGGGACTCCTACAATGAG. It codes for CASSIYGGDSYNE. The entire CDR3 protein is CASSIYGGDSYNEQFF.

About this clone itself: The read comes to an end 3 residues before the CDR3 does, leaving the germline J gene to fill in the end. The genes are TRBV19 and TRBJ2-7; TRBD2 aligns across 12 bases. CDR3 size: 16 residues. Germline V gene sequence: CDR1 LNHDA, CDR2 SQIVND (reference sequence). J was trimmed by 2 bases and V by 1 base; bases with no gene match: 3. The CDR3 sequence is CASSIAASGRAYEQYF. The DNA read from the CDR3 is TGTGCCAGTAGTATAGCGGCTAGCGGGAGGGCCTACGAG. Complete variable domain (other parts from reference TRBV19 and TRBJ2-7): DGGITQSPKYLFRKEGQNVTLSCEQNLNHDAMYWYRQDPGQGLRLIYYSQIVNDFQKGDIAEGYSVSREKKESFPLTVTSAQKNPTAFYLCASSIAASGRAYEQYFGPGTRLTVT.

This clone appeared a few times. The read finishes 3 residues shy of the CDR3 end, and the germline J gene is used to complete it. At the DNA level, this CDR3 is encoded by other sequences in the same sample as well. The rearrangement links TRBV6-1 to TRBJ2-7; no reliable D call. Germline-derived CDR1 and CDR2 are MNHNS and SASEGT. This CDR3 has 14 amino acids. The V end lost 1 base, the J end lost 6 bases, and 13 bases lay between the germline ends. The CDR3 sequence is CASSEVHRVSEQYF. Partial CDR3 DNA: TGTGCCAGCAGTGAAGTCCACCGGGTTTCCGAG.

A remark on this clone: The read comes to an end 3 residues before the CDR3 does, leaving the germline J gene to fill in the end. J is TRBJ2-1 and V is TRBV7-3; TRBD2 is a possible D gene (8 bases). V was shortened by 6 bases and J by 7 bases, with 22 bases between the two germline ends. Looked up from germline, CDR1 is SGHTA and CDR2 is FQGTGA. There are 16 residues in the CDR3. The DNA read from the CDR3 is TGTGCCAGCAGTCGAACTAGCGGTCCAGGGGGGAATGAG. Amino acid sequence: CASSRTSGPGGNE. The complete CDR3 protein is CASSRTSGPGGNEQFF.

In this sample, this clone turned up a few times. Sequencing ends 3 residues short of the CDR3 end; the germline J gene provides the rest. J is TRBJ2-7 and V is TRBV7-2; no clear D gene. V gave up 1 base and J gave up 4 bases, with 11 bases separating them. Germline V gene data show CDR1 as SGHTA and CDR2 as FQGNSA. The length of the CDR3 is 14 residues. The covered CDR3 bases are TGTGCCAGCAGCTTAGGGCCGCGGAATTACGAG. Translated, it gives CASSLGPRNYE. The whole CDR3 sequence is CASSLGPRNYEQYF. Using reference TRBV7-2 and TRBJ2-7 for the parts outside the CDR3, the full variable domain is GAGVSQSPSNKVTEKGKDVELRCDPISGHTALYWYRQSLGQGLEFLIYFQGNSAPDKSGLPSDRFSAERTGGSVSTLTIQRTQQEDSAVYLCASSLGPRNYEQYFGPGTRLTVT.

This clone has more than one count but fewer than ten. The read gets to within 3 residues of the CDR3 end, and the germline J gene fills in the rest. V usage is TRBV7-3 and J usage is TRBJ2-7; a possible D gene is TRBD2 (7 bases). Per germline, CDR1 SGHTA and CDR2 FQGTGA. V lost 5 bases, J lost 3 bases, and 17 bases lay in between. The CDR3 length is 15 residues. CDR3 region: CASSPTGGRLYEQYF. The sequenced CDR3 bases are TGTGCCAGCAGCCCGACCGGGGGGCGCCTCTACGAG.

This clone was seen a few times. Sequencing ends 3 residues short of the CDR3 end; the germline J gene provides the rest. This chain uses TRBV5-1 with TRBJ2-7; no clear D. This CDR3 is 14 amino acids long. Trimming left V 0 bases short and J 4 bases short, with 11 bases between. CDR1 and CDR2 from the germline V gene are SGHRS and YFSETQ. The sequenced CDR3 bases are TGCGCCAGCAGCTTGGACGGTAATGTTTACGAG. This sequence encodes CASSLDGNVYE. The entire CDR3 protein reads CASSLDGNVYEQYF.

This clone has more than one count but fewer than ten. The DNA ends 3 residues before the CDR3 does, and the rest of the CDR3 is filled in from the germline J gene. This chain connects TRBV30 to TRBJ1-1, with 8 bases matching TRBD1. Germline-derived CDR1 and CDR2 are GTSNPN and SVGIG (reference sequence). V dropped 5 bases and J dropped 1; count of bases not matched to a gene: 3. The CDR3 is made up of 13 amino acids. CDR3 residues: CAWGQGSNTEAFF. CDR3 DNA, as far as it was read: TGTGCCTGGGGACAGGGTTCGAACACTGAA.

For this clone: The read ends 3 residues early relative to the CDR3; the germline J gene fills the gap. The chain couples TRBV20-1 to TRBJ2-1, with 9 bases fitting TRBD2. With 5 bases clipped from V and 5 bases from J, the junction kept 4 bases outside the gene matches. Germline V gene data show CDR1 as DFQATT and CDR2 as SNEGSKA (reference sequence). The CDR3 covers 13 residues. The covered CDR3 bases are TGCAGTGCTCTTTTAGCGGGGGACAATGAG. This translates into CSALLAGDNE. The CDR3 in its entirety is CSALLAGDNEQFF.

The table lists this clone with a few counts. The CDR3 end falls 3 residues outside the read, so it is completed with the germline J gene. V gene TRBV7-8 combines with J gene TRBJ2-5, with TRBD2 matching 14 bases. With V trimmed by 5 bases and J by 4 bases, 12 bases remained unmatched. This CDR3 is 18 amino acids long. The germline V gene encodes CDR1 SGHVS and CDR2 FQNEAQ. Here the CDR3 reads CASSARLAGGPSLETQYF. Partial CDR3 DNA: TGTGCCAGCAGCGCCAGACTAGCGGGAGGGCCTAGTTTAGAGACC.

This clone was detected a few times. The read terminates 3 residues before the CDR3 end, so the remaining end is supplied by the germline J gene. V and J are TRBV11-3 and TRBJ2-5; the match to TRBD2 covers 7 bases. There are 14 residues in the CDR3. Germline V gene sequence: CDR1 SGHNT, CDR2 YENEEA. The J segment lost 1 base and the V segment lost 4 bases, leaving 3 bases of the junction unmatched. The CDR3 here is CASSSLAAQETQYF. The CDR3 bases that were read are TGTGCCAGCAGCTCTCTAGCGGCCCAAGAGACC. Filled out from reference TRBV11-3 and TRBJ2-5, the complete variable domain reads EAGVVQSPRYKIIEKKQPVAFWCNPISGHNTLYWYLQNLGQGPELLIRYENEEAVDDSQLPKDRFSAERLKGVDSTLKIQPAELGDSAVYLCASSSLAAQETQYFGPGTRLLVL.

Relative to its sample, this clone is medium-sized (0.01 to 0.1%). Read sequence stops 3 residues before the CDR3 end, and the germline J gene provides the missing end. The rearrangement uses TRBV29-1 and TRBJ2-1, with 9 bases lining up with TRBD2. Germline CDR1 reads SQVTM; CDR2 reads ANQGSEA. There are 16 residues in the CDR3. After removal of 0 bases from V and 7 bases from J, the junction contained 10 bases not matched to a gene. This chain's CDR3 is CSVEDRLAGVRNEQFF. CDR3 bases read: TGCAGCGTTGAAGATCGATTAGCGGGAGTGAGGAATGAG.

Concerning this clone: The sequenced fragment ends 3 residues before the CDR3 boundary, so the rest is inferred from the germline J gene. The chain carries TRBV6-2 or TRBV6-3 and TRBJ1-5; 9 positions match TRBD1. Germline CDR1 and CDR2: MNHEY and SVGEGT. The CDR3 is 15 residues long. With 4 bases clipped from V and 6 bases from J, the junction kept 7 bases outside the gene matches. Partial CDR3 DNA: TGTGCCAGCAGTTGGACAGGGGATATTACTCAGCCC. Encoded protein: CASSWTGDITQP. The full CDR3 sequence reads CASSWTGDITQPQHF.

The CDR3 bases that were read are TGTGCCAGCAGCTTAGCGGACAGAGGGGATGAAAAA. Amino acids: CASSLADRGDEK. The full CDR3 protein reads CASSLADRGDEKLFF. The J gene is TRBJ1-4, the V gene TRBV7-9; maybe TRBD1 (6 bases). The CDR3 goes on 3 residues after the read ends, and that part is filled in from the germline J gene. The germline CDR1 and CDR2 sequences are SEHNR and FQNEAQ (reference sequence). The germline V and J ends were trimmed by 0 bases and 6 bases, with 11 bases remaining between them. The CDR3 covers 15 residues. The full variable domain, completed using reference TRBV7-9 and TRBJ1-4, is DTGVSQNPRHKITKRGQNVTFRCDPISEHNRLYWYRQTLGQGPEFLTYFQNEAQLEKSRLLSDRFSAERPKGSFSTLEIQRTEQGDSAMYLCASSLADRGDEKLFFGSGTQLSVL.

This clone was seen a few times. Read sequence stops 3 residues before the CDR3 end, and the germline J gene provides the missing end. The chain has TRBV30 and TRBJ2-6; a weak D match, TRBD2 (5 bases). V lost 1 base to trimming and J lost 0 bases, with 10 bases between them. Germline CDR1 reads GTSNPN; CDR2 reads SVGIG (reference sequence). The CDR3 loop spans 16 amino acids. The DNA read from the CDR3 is TGTGCCTGGAGTGGTCGGGGAACCTCTGGGGCCAACGTC. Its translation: CAWSGRGTSGANV. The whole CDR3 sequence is CAWSGRGTSGANVLTF.

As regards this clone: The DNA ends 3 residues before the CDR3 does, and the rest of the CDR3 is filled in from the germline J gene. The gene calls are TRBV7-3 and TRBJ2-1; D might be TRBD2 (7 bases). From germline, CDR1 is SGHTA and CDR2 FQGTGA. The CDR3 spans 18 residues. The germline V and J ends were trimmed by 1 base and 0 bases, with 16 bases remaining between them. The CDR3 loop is CASSLRGGVSSSYNEQFF. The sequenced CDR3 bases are TGTGCCAGCAGCTTAAGGGGGGGCGTTTCTAGCTCCTACAATGAG.

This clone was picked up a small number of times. The CDR3: CASSITDRDGPQHF. Incomplete CDR3 DNA: TGTGCCAGTAGTATTACGGACAGGGATGGACCC. V gene TRBV19 combines with J gene TRBJ1-5; TRBD1 matches 8 bases. The CDR3 end is not reached by the read, which stops 3 residues before it; the germline J gene fills it in. The germline V gene encodes CDR1 LNHDA and CDR2 SQIVND (reference sequence). CDR3 length: 14 amino acids.

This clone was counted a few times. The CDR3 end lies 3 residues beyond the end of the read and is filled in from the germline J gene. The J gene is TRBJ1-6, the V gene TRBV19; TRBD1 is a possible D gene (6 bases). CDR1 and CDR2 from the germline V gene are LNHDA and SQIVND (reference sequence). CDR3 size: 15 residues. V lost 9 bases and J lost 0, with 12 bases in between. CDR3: CARPGDSSYNSPLHF. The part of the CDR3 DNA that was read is TGTGCCAGACCAGGGGATTCCTCCTATAATTCACCC.

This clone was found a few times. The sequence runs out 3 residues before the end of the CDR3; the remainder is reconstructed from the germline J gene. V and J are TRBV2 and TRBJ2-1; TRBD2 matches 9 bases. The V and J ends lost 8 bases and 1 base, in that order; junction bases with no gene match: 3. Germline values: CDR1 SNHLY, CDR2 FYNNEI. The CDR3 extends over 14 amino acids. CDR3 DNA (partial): TGTGCCAGCTATAGCGGGAGTTCCTACAATGAG. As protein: CASYSGSSYNE. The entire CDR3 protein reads CASYSGSSYNEQFF.